Listed below are T cell receptor beta chains from one sample, sequenced in a study of blood T cell repertoires in COVID-19. Profiled with immunoSEQ multiplex PCR; TCRdb holds only in-frame clones, not every one. Among 200,000 to 250,000 clones listed, roughly nine tenths were seen once. Sequencing input: PBMCs or T cells enriched from blood (not recorded which). The receptors shown here come from a woman in her thirties who had recovered from COVID-19. Both conserved end residues are trimmed from each CDR3. Fields, in order: clone size, J gene, V gene, CDR3 protein. Size tells how often a clone was seen (once, few, many) or the class of an expanded clone, and some rows leave it out.

-	TRBJ1-3	TRBV7-8	ASSLANTFIGNTIY
-	TRBJ2-1	TRBV7-2	ASSLGPTMRGGLNEQF
-	TRBJ1-3	TRBV7-9	ASSPVNSGNTIY
-	TRBJ1-4	TRBV2	ASCSGTRHEKLF
-	TRBJ1-2	TRBV7-9	ASSLGRQGLGGYT
-	TRBJ1-2	TRBV11-2	ASSLAGDGYT
-	TRBJ1-1	TRBV6-4	ASSAQGATEAF
-	TRBJ2-2	TRBV14	ASSQYPLGGELF
-	TRBJ2-1	TRBV10-1	ASSGPRQFSYNEQF
-	TRBJ1-1	TRBV19	ASIMQGVGVSEAF
-	TRBJ2-1	TRBV3-1/TRBV3-2	ASSQLRDSPGLFNVQF
-	TRBJ1-3	TRBV28	ASSFPRNTIY
-	TRBJ2-7	TRBV13	ASSLGTGGGYEQY
once	TRBJ2-3	TRBV4-3	ASSQDPRGLAGPTTQY
-	TRBJ2-3	TRBV5-4	ASSLVLPSGADTQY